This T cell receptor (beta chain) was recovered during a study of cytomegalovirus exposure and HLA in healthy donors. Whole-study findings and limits: According to a later analysis, donors in an Asian-associated ancestry cluster reportedly had fewer N-insertions than the approximately 670-donor mean. A list of about 180 TCR beta chains associated with cytomegalovirus was given. Another analysis was done later, and it associated around 16,000 TCR beta sequences with HLA alleles at 0.05 false discovery rate.

A few counts support this clone. The antigen is not known. This PCR relied on a set of 60 Vbeta primers and 13 Jbeta primers. Libraries were prepared by immunoSEQ multiplex PCR; TCRdb keeps only in-frame clonotypes and omits some of them. This sample has approximately 170,000 clones, with 70% found just once. V dropped 4 bases and J dropped 0 bases, with 8 bases sitting between them. The length of the CDR3 is 14 residues. Germline CDR1 SGHRS, CDR2 YFSETQ. This TCR derives from a man younger than 30 in good health and CMV-seropositive. The V and J genes are TRBV5-1 and TRBJ1-5; D not resolved. Sequenced input: PBMCs. The CDR3 sequence: CASSTGDSNQPQHF. For the CDR3, the DNA is TGCGCCAGCAGCACCGGGGATAGCAATCAGCCCCAGCATTTT.